This T cell receptor beta chain was profiled in a study of shared clonotypes between healthy human individuals (dated by TCRdb to about 2020). For context, the study as a whole: The cohort included a few men and a couple of women between 18 and 49 years of age. For each donor, CD4 naive and CD4 memory were each run on three plates, CD8 naive on two plates, and CD8 memory on one plate. The study deeply sequenced blood TCR repertoires of about 5 healthy adults to estimate repertoire size and the extent of clonotype sharing between individuals. To increase sequencing depth and limit assay-specific biases, TCR repertoire library preparation and sequencing were carried out by different laboratories using diverse techniques. Between about 0.85 and 8.9 billion PBMCs per donor were obtained by leukapheresis.

CDR1 SGDLS and CDR2 YYNGEE were looked up in the germline V gene. V and J are trimmed by 4 bases and 8 bases, and the gene matches miss 21 bases of the junction. The CDR3 runs 18 residues from the cysteine to the phenylalanine. The CDR3 DNA has 54 bases and is translated from base 1. Remarks on this clone: Its antigen is unknown. No base-level quality is on record; no much larger clone is a single base apart.

CD8 naive samples were obtained by positive selection for CCR7 among CD45RO-negative cells, yielding a CD45RA+CCR7+ population from which TemRA cells were excluded. Donors were healthy HIV-negative adults with no recently reported acute infections or vaccinations. Only Caucasian adults living in Nashville, Tennessee, USA were represented among the donors. Blood was obtained by leukapheresis, after which PBMCs were separated by Ficoll-Histopaque density gradient centrifugation and cryopreserved in liquid nitrogen vapor phase. Analytical flow cytometry was used to check the purity and quantity of every magnetically sorted T cell population. Genomic DNA was isolated from every sorted fraction and measured by UV absorbance on a Nanodrop 2000c. Using the deep immunoSEQ assay, multiplex PCR amplified TCR CDR3 regions from genomic DNA. For each cell subset, the extracted genomic DNA was distributed evenly across all wells of several immunoSEQ 96-well plates, and each plate served as one replicate. Each replicate PCR for sorted subsets received around 210 ng genomic DNA, equal to about 30,000 T cell genomes. Purified libraries were quantified with a Qubit 3.0 fluorometer, sized on a Bioanalyzer 2100, and re-quantified with the KAPA Library Quantification kit. A separate single-read 150-cycle Illumina NextSeq 550 flow cell was used to sequence each immunoSEQ 96-well plate. The original pipeline was this. Because the immunoSEQ output included only junctional sequences and no quality scores, the filtering could not be the same as the filtering used for full-length reads. To assign V/J genes and CDR3, sequences were annotated against IMGT germline references using PyIR, a Python wrapper for IgBLAST v1.9. Any read was removed if the V/J assignment was weak (E-value above 1e-6), the CDR3 was missing, or the read contained stop codons, out-of-frame junctions, or ambiguous translated residues. V3J clonotypes were defined as sequences sharing an identical inferred V gene, J gene, and CDR3 amino acid sequence. Percentage overlap between repertoires was calculated by dividing the number of shared unique clonotypes by the size of the smaller repertoire. Three approaches were used to assess repertoire richness: RTK rarefaction, the Chao1 estimator, and Recon v2.1 estimates of unobserved clonotypes. For all TCRbeta clonotypes obtained by the gDNA method from four donors, generation probabilities were computed with OLGA. Held by TCRdb, this immuneACCESS table contains in-frame sequences only and omits some clones. Under half of the omission traces to an unresolved V gene where checked; the cause of the rest is unknown. From that table come the V and J calls and clone size; the DNA was used to work out D and trimming. For this sample the table gives about 590,000 clones, of which just under 97% were detected only once. The ten largest make up 0.095% to 0.12% of the sample.

What the work shows at the level of the full study, not this receptor alone: Clonotypes shared by all four sorted-subset donors showed higher generation probabilities than non-shared clonotypes. Across a few donors, 4.5% to 6.5% of naive CD4, approximately 4% of naive CD8, 2.3% of memory CD4, and approximately 0.4% of memory CD8 clonotypes were shared. Pairwise subsampling indicated that sequencing depth was expected to affect the degree of clonotype sharing among donors. Larger estimated clonotype richness was generally found for naive subsets than for memory subsets. Rarefaction of sorted-subset datasets indicated incomplete sequencing despite the large sequencing depth. Only blood was sampled, and tissue TCR repertoires likely differ from those in blood. Because the study included a small number of donors, the genetic and exposure-history diversity represented was limited.

The chain couples TRBV9 to TRBJ2-1, with 7 bases matching TRBD2. The material sequenced was naive CD8+ T cells sorted from blood. This specimen's cell subset or site label, interpreted: CD45RA+CCR7+. This sequence was found in a woman younger than 45 in good health. The bases read TGTGCCAGCAGCTCACGGGGAGGGTGGGGACCGAACGTCGATGAGCAGTTCTTC. Its protein reads: CASSSRGGWGPNVDEQFF. The full variable domain, completed from the reference TRBV9 and TRBJ2-1 proteins outside the CDR3, reads DSGVTQTPKHLITATGQRVTLRCSPRSGDLSVYWYQQSLDQGLQFLIQYYNGEERAKGNILERFSAQQFPDLHSELNLSSLELGDSALYFCASSSRGGWGPNVDEQFFGPGTRLTVL.